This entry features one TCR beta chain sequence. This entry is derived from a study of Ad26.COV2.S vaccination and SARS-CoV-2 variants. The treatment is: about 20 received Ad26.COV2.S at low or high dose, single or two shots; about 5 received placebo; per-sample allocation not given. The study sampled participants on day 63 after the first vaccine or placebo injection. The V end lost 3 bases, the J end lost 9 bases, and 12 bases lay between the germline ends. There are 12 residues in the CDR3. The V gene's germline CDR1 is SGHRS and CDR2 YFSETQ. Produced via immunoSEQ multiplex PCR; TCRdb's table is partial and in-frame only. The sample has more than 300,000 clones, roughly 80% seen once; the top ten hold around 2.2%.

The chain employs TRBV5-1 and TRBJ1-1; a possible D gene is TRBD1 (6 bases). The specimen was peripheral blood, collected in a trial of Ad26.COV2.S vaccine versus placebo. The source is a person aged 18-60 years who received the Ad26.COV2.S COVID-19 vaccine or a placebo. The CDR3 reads CASSSSGAKAFF. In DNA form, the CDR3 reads TGCGCCAGCAGCTCTTCGGGGGCAAAAGCTTTCTTT.